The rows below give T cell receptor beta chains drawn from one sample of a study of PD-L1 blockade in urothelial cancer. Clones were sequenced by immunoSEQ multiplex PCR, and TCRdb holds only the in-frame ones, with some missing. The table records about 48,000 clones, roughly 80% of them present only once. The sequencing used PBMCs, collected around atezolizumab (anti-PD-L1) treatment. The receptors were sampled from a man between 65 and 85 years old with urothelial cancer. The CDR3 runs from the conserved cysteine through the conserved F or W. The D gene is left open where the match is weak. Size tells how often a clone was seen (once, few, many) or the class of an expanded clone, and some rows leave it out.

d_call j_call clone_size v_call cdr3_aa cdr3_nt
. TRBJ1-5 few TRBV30 CAWSVGISNQPQHF TGTGCCTGGAGTGTCGGTATTAGCAATCAGCCCCAGCATTTT
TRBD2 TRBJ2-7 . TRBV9 CASSRTSGPSYEQYF TGTGCCAGCAGCAGGACTAGCGGACCCTCCTACGAGCAGTACTTC
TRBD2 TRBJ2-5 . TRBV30 CAWGKGGRGQETQYF TGTGCCTGGGGAAAAGGCGGGAGGGGGCAAGAGACCCAGTACTTC
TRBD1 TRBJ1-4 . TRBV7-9 CASSPRTGATNEKLFF TGTGCCAGCAGCCCAAGGACAGGAGCAACTAATGAAAAACTGTTTTTT
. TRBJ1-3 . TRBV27 CASSLDPEDTIYF TGTGCCAGCAGTTTAGATCCGGAGGACACCATATATTTT
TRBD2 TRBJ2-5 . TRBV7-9 CASSPPRTSGRSTQYF TGTGCCAGCAGCCCCCCCCGGACTAGCGGGCGGTCGACCCAGTACTTC
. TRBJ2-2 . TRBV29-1 CSVEEWGVGGELFF TGCAGCGTTGAAGAGTGGGGAGTCGGCGGGGAGCTGTTTTTT
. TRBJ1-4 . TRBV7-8 CASSSRQERNEKLFF TGTGCCAGCAGCAGCAGACAGGAACGTAATGAAAAACTGTTTTTT
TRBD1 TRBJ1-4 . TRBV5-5 CASSRNPGTGNEKLFF TGTGCCAGCAGCCGTAATCCCGGGACAGGGAATGAAAAACTGTTTTTT
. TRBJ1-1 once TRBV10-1 CASRKEMNTEAFF TGCGCCAGCAGAAAGGAGATGAACACTGAAGCTTTCTTT
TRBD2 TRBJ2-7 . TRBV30 CAWSRGTISYEQYF TGTGCCTGGAGTCGGGGGACTATCTCCTACGAGCAGTACTTC
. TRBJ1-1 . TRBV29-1 CSVSRDTEAFF TGCAGCGTTTCTCGGGACACTGAAGCTTTCTTT
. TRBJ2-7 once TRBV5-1 CASRPGQSYEQYF TGCGCCAGCAGGCCGGGACAAAGTTACGAGCAGTACTTC
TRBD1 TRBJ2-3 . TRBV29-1 CSVAPGQAVDTQYF TGCAGCGTTGCCCCGGGACAGGCTGTCGATACGCAGTATTTT
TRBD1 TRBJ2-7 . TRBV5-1 CASSPQTGAYEQYF TGCGCCAGCAGCCCCCAGACAGGGGCCTACGAGCAGTACTTC
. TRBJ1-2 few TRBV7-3 CASSANGEDYTF TGTGCCAGCAGCGCAAACGGGGAGGACTACACCTTC
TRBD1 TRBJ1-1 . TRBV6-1 CASRWTGGSEAFF TGTGCCAGCAGATGGACAGGGGGCTCTGAAGCTTTCTTT
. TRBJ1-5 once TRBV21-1 CASSESRTGCNQPQHF TGTGCCAGCAGCGAAAGTCGGACAGGGTGCAATCAGCCCCAGCATTTT
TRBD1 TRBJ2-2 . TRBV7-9 CASSPGQGATGELFF TGTGCCAGCAGCCCAGGACAGGGGGCAACCGGGGAGCTGTTTTTT
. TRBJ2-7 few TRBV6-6 CASSYPLADGNEQYF TGTGCCAGCAGTTATCCGCTAGCAGATGGGAACGAGCAGTACTTC
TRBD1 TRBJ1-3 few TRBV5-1 CASSLAWGARQGLTGNTIYF TGCGCCAGCAGCTTGGCCTGGGGGGCAAGACAGGGGCTCACTGGAAACACCATATATTTT
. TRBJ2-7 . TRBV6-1 CASTAVGDFYEQYF TGTGCCAGCACCGCTGTCGGGGACTTCTACGAGCAGTACTTC
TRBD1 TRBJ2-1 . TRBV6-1 CASRAGGYNEQFF TGTGCCAGCAGGGCAGGGGGCTACAATGAGCAGTTCTTC
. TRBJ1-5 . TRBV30 CAWASGSNRNQPQHF TGTGCCTGGGCATCGGGGTCAAATCGCAATCAGCCCCAGCATTTT
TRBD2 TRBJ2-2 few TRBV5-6 CASSLGLAGEWWTGELFF TGTGCCAGCAGCTTGGGGCTAGCGGGAGAATGGTGGACCGGGGAGCTGTTTTTT
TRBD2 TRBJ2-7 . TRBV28 CASSSLAGSLIYEQYF TGTGCCAGCAGTTCATTAGCGGGGAGTCTTATCTACGAGCAGTACTTC
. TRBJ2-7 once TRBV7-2 CASSSSPAGGEQYF TGTGCCAGCAGCTCTAGTCCAGCGGGTGGCGAGCAGTACTTC
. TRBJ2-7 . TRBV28 CASTLSGSVGEQYF TGTGCCAGCACTCTTAGTGGGAGTGTCGGTGAGCAGTACTTC
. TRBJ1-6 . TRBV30 CAWSVKGDSPLHF TGTGCCTGGAGTGTAAAGGGGGATTCACCCCTCCACTTT
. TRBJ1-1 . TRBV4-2 CASSQDLGRNTEAFF TGTGCCAGCAGCCAAGATTTGGGGCGGAACACTGAAGCTTTCTTT
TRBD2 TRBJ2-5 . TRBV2 CASKFGGSGQETQYF TGTGCCAGCAAATTCGGCGGGAGTGGCCAAGAGACCCAGTACTTC
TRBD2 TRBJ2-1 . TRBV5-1 CASKASGPYNEQFF TGCGCCAGCAAGGCTAGCGGGCCCTACAATGAGCAGTTCTTC
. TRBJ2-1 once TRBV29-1 CSVEDRRHKGGFF TGCAGCGTTGAAGATCGAAGACATAAAGGGGGGTTCTTC
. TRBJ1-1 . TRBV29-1 CSVSNGETEAFF TGCAGCGTCTCAAACGGGGAGACTGAAGCTTTCTTT
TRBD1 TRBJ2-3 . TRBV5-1 CASKSAGGRDTQYF TGCGCCAGCAAGTCGGCAGGGGGACGGGATACGCAGTATTTT
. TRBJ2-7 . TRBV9 CASSVAGRGYEQYF TGTGCCAGCAGCGTAGCCGGCCGCGGCTACGAGCAGTACTTC
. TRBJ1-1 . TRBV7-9 CASSLGSEFGTEAFF TGTGCCAGCAGCTTAGGGTCGGAGTTTGGCACTGAAGCTTTCTTT
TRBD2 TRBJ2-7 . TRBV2 CATFSGRSVYEQYF TGTGCCACCTTTAGCGGGAGATCGGTCTACGAGCAGTACTTC
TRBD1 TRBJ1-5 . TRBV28 CASSSLGQGARQPQHF TGTGCCAGCAGCTCACTAGGACAGGGGGCGCGTCAGCCCCAGCATTTT
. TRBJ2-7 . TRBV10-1 CASSEFRVLLPFEQYF TGCGCCAGCAGTGAGTTCCGGGTCCTACTACCTTTCGAGCAGTACTTC
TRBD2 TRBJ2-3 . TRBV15 CATSRVRGGADTQYF TGTGCCACCAGCAGAGTGAGGGGAGGGGCAGATACGCAGTATTTT
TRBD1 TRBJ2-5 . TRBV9 CASSGTGGRQETQYF TGTGCCAGCAGCGGAACAGGGGGCAGGCAAGAGACCCAGTACTTC
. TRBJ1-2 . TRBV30 CAWSAVNYGYTF TGTGCCTGGAGTGCCGTTAACTATGGCTACACCTTC
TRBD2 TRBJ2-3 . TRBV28 CASSPGGKLDTQYF TGTGCCAGCAGTCCCGGGGGGAAACTGGATACGCAGTATTTT
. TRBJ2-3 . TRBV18 CASSPYVEGPTDTQYF TGTGCCAGCTCACCCTACGTCGAGGGCCCCACAGATACGCAGTATTTT
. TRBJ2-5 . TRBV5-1 CASSLNGGKETQYF TGCGCCAGCAGCTTGAACGGGGGTAAGGAGACCCAGTACTTC
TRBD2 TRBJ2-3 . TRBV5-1 CASSLAGGHPDTQYF TGCGCCAGCAGCTTGGCGGGAGGGCACCCAGATACGCAGTATTTT
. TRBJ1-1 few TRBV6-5 CASTYSPNTEAFF TGTGCCAGCACTTATTCTCCGAACACTGAAGCTTTCTTT
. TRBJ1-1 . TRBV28 CASSLSSQGRGAFF TGTGCCAGCAGTTTATCCTCCCAGGGGCGCGGAGCTTTCTTT
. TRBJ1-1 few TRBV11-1 CASSSGTLNTEAFF TGTGCCAGCAGTTCCGGGACACTGAACACTGAAGCTTTCTTT
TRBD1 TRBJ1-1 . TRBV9 CASSAQRDRPLGNTEAFF TGTGCCAGCAGCGCCCAGAGGGACAGGCCCTTGGGGAACACTGAAGCTTTCTTT
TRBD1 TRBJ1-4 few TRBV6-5 CASSRDSNEKLFF TGTGCCAGCAGTAGGGACAGTAATGAAAAACTGTTTTTT